Listed below are T cell receptor beta chains from one sample, sequenced in a study of identical twins. In TCRdb, the 5' RACE reads were re-called with MiXCR into one record per CDR3 protein. The table includes more than 1.5 million distinct CDR3 sequences, more than 30% detected once. The sequenced material came from cord blood. These receptors were collected from a newborn girl in good health. Each CDR3 is given with its conserved first and last residue. D genes are given only for firm matches. Not all rows give a size; the values are once, few, many and, for expanded clones, a class.

clone_size: NA
v_call: TRBV3-1
d_call: NA
j_call: TRBJ2-4
cdr3_aa: CASSQPGGGLAKNIQYF
cdr3_nt: TGTGCCAGCAGCCAACCGGGGGGCGGTTTAGCCAAAAACATTCAGTACTTC

clone_size: NA
v_call: TRBV29-1
d_call: NA
j_call: TRBJ2-5
cdr3_aa: CSVGSIGRWGEQYF
cdr3_nt: TGCAGCGTTGGATCTATCGGGAGATGGGGTGAGCAGTACTTC

clone_size: NA
v_call: TRBV20-1
d_call: NA
j_call: TRBJ1-4
cdr3_aa: CSARGRRGRYEKLFF
cdr3_nt: TGCAGTGCTAGAGGGAGGAGGGGCCGATATGAAAAACTGTTTTTT

clone_size: NA
v_call: TRBV9
d_call: NA
j_call: TRBJ2-5
cdr3_aa: CASSVDYGLETQYF
cdr3_nt: TGTGCCAGCAGCGTAGACTACGGCCTAGAGACCCAGTACTTC

clone_size: few
v_call: TRBV28
d_call: NA
j_call: TRBJ1-2
cdr3_aa: CASSPPLGGYGYTF
cdr3_nt: TGTGCCAGCAGTCCCCCTTTAGGAGGGTATGGCTACACCTTC

clone_size: NA
v_call: TRBV20-1
d_call: TRBD2
j_call: TRBJ2-7
cdr3_aa: CSASRLAGLSYEQYF
cdr3_nt: TGCAGTGCTAGTAGGCTAGCGGGCCTCTCCTACGAGCAGTACTTC

clone_size: many
v_call: TRBV5-1
d_call: TRBD1
j_call: TRBJ1-1
cdr3_aa: CASSPGQGDTEAFF
cdr3_nt: TGCGCCAGCAGCCCTGGACAGGGAGACACTGAAGCTTTCTTT

clone_size: NA
v_call: TRBV20-1
d_call: TRBD1
j_call: TRBJ2-3
cdr3_aa: CSATGITDTQYF
cdr3_nt: TGCAGTGCGACAGGGATCACAGATACGCAGTATTTT

clone_size: few
v_call: TRBV12-5
d_call: NA
j_call: TRBJ1-6
cdr3_aa: CASGLDPVGAYNSPLHF
cdr3_nt: TGTGCTAGTGGTTTGGACCCTGTAGGGGCCTATAATTCACCCCTCCACTTT

clone_size: few
v_call: TRBV20-1
d_call: TRBD2
j_call: TRBJ2-5
cdr3_aa: CSARDGKGRGETQYF
cdr3_nt: TGCAGTGCTAGAGATGGTAAAGGGAGGGGAGAGACCCAGTACTTC

clone_size: NA
v_call: TRBV2
d_call: NA
j_call: TRBJ2-7
cdr3_aa: CASSSLAYTYEQYF
cdr3_nt: TGTGCCAGCAGCTCACTAGCTTACACCTACGAGCAGTACTTC

clone_size: NA
v_call: TRBV5-1
d_call: NA
j_call: TRBJ1-6
cdr3_aa: CASSQRGSPLHF
cdr3_nt: TGCGCCAGCAGTCAGAGGGGTTCACCCCTCCACTTT

clone_size: few
v_call: TRBV20-1
d_call: NA
j_call: TRBJ2-1
cdr3_aa: CSARDGRRGPYNEQFF
cdr3_nt: TGCAGTGCTAGAGATGGTCGGCGGGGTCCCTACAATGAGCAGTTCTTC

clone_size: few
v_call: TRBV15
d_call: NA
j_call: TRBJ2-3
cdr3_aa: CATSREQLYTDTQYF
cdr3_nt: TGTGCCACCAGCAGAGAACAGCTTTACACAGATACGCAGTATTTT

clone_size: few
v_call: TRBV7-9
d_call: NA
j_call: TRBJ1-1
cdr3_aa: CASSRSKTPNTEAFF
cdr3_nt: TGTGCCAGCAGCCGATCTAAGACACCCAACACTGAAGCTTTCTTT

clone_size: many
v_call: TRBV12-3/TRBV12-4
d_call: NA
j_call: TRBJ1-2
cdr3_aa: CASSLGSGTNYGYTF
cdr3_nt: TGTGCCAGCAGTTTAGGATCAGGGACAAACTATGGCTACACCTTC

clone_size: few
v_call: TRBV18
d_call: TRBD1
j_call: TRBJ1-1
cdr3_aa: CASSPLGRGQEAFF
cdr3_nt: TGTGCCAGCTCACCACTGGGGAGGGGGCAAGAAGCTTTCTTT

clone_size: many
v_call: TRBV11-2
d_call: NA
j_call: TRBJ1-2
cdr3_aa: CASSLDGTNYGYTF
cdr3_nt: TGTGCCAGCAGCTTAGATGGGACAAACTATGGCTACACCTTC

clone_size: NA
v_call: TRBV20-1
d_call: NA
j_call: TRBJ2-1
cdr3_aa: CSARDGAGTNEQFF
cdr3_nt: TGCAGTGCTAGAGATGGGGCAGGGACCAATGAGCAGTTCTTC

clone_size: NA
v_call: TRBV29-1
d_call: NA
j_call: TRBJ2-1
cdr3_aa: CSVVMTSLVTYEQFF
cdr3_nt: TGCAGCGTTGTGATGACTAGTTTGGTCACCTACGAGCAGTTCTTC

clone_size: NA
v_call: TRBV5-1
d_call: TRBD1
j_call: TRBJ1-2
cdr3_aa: CATGTDYGYTF
cdr3_nt: TGCGCCACCGGGACAGACTATGGCTACACCTTC

clone_size: few
v_call: TRBV7-2
d_call: TRBD1
j_call: TRBJ2-5
cdr3_aa: CASSLELGGNEQYF
cdr3_nt: TGTGCCAGCAGCTTAGAACTAGGGGGCAATGAGCAGTACTTC

clone_size: NA
v_call: TRBV4-1
d_call: NA
j_call: TRBJ1-2
cdr3_aa: CASSQVASGRIHGYTF
cdr3_nt: TGCGCCAGCAGCCAAGTCGCTTCTGGCAGGATCCATGGCTACACCTTC

clone_size: NA
v_call: TRBV2
d_call: TRBD1
j_call: TRBJ1-1
cdr3_aa: CASSDGDRRTEAFF
cdr3_nt: TGTGCCAGCAGTGACGGGGACAGACGGACTGAAGCTTTCTTT

clone_size: once
v_call: TRBV5-1
d_call: TRBD2
j_call: TRBJ2-1
cdr3_aa: CASSLAPTSGVYNEQFF
cdr3_nt: TGCGCCAGCAGCTTGGCCCCAACTAGCGGGGTCTACAATGAGCAGTTCTTC

clone_size: NA
v_call: TRBV20-1
d_call: TRBD1
j_call: TRBJ2-1
cdr3_aa: CSARAWGQGLNEQFF
cdr3_nt: TGCAGTGCTAGAGCTTGGGGACAGGGGCTAAATGAGCAGTTCTTC

clone_size: NA
v_call: TRBV20-1
d_call: TRBD2
j_call: TRBJ2-4
cdr3_aa: CSARVLAGVVQYF
cdr3_nt: TGCAGTGCTAGAGTCCTAGCGGGAGTCGTGCAGTACTTC

clone_size: NA
v_call: TRBV6-2/TRBV6-3
d_call: TRBD1
j_call: TRBJ1-5
cdr3_aa: CASRDGGGDQPQHF
cdr3_nt: TGTGCCAGCAGAGATGGAGGGGGCGATCAGCCCCAGCATTTT

clone_size: few
v_call: TRBV9
d_call: NA
j_call: TRBJ2-3
cdr3_aa: CASVLGTQYF
cdr3_nt: TGTGCCAGTGTCTTAGGTACGCAGTATTTT

clone_size: once
v_call: TRBV3-1
d_call: TRBD1
j_call: TRBJ1-2
cdr3_aa: CARSQVTGGVGYTF
cdr3_nt: TGTGCCCGCAGCCAAGTAACAGGGGGCGTAGGCTACACCTTC

clone_size: few
v_call: TRBV25-1
d_call: TRBD2
j_call: TRBJ2-1
cdr3_aa: CASSETSGRNSNEQFF
cdr3_nt: TGTGCCAGCAGTGAAACTAGCGGGAGGAATAGCAATGAGCAGTTCTTC

clone_size: NA
v_call: TRBV5-1
d_call: TRBD1
j_call: TRBJ1-1
cdr3_aa: CASSLDRTGGGEAFF
cdr3_nt: TGCGCCAGCAGCTTGGACCGGACAGGGGGTGGTGAAGCTTTCTTT

clone_size: few
v_call: TRBV12-3/TRBV12-4
d_call: TRBD2
j_call: TRBJ2-1
cdr3_aa: CASSFRRGVREQFF
cdr3_nt: TGTGCCAGCAGTTTTAGGCGGGGGGTCCGGGAGCAGTTCTTC

clone_size: NA
v_call: TRBV7-2
d_call: TRBD2
j_call: TRBJ2-5
cdr3_aa: CASSSIAGARGFETQYF
cdr3_nt: TGTGCCAGCAGCTCTATAGCGGGAGCCCGGGGGTTTGAGACCCAGTACTTC

clone_size: NA
v_call: TRBV5-1
d_call: NA
j_call: TRBJ1-5
cdr3_aa: CASSHGVGQNQPQHF
cdr3_nt: TGCGCCAGCAGCCACGGTGTCGGACAGAATCAGCCCCAGCATTTT

clone_size: once
v_call: TRBV2
d_call: NA
j_call: TRBJ1-1
cdr3_aa: CASTSTASGDTEAFF
cdr3_nt: TGTGCCAGCACCTCAACAGCCTCTGGGGACACTGAAGCTTTCTTT

clone_size: NA
v_call: TRBV5-4
d_call: TRBD1
j_call: TRBJ1-2
cdr3_aa: CASSFDRGPPAPNYGYTF
cdr3_nt: TGTGCCAGCAGCTTTGACAGGGGACCCCCCGCGCCTAACTATGGCTACACCTTC